This TCR beta chain appears in the sequencing data of a study of T cells after yellow fever vaccination. Whole-study findings and limits: Booster sampling recovered most clones from primary vaccination (roughly 96% CD4, approximately 88% CD8).

A note on this clonotype: Its specificity is unknown.

TCR cDNA, made by 5'RACE template switching, carried an added universal primer site and UMIs. A single record per CDR3 protein comes from TCRdb applying MiXCR to the 5' RACE reads. The sample consists of 60,000 to 75,000 distinct CDR3 sequences, approximately 7% of them appearing once. Germline V gene data show CDR1 as SGHAT and CDR2 as FQNNGV. CDR3 length equals 17 residues. The V gene end was trimmed by 2 bases and the J gene end by 3 bases; junction bases not matched to a gene: 9. The clonotype originates from a man younger than 35 who received the YFV17D yellow fever vaccine. The source was CD8+ T cells sorted from PBMCs, collected around 45 days after the first yellow fever vaccination. V usage is TRBV11-2 and J usage is TRBJ1-1, with TRBD1 identical over 10 bases. The CDR3 DNA is TGTGCCAGCAGCTTATCACCCCGGACAGGGGGGGACACTGAAGCTTTCTTT. Its translation is CASSLSPRTGGDTEAFF.